The 15 T cell receptor beta chains presented below share a single source sample, sequenced in a study of CD8+ T cells in alopecia areata. Investigators isolated RNA and reverse transcribed it into cDNA to act as the sequencing template. Produced via immunoSEQ multiplex PCR; TCRdb's table is partial and in-frame only. The data contain about 200,000 clones, 50% to 60% of them seen just once; the ten biggest clones take up 3.3%. Sample treatment: oral pan-JAK inhibitor, 5-10 mg twice daily. Here the sequenced sample was CD4+ T cells sorted from blood, taken at week 4, from a patient treated with tofacitinib. All receptors come from a human donor with alopecia areata.

The chain joins TRBV15 to TRBJ1-6; the D is unclear. V was trimmed by 0 bases and J by 9 bases, leaving 9 bases between them. This CDR3 has 14 residues. Germline CDR1 is LNHNV and CDR2 is YYDKDF (reference sequence). Here the CDR3 DNA reads TGTGCCACCAGCAGAGATCGGACGGGTTCACCCCTCCACTTT. Translated, it gives CATSRDRTGSPLHF.

This rearrangement joins TRBV25-1 to TRBJ1-6; D remains unclear. Germline-derived CDR1 and CDR2 are MGHDK and SYGVNS. This CDR3 is built from 17 residues. The V gene lost 3 bases and the J gene lost 7 bases, with 19 bases spanning the gap. The CDR3 here is CASSEPGPARMNSPLHF. As DNA, the CDR3 is TGTGCCAGCAGTGAGCCTGGACCGGCTAGGATGAATTCACCCCTCCACTTT.

This clone was recorded once. J is TRBJ1-1 and V is TRBV14; tentative D call: TRBD1 (6 bases). Germline CDR1 and CDR2: SGHDN and FVKESK. V was pared by 2 bases and J by 1 base, with 17 bases between. The CDR3 has 17 amino acids. CDR3 protein: CASSQPSPRQANTEAFF. The CDR3 coding sequence is TGTGCCAGCAGCCAACCATCTCCGAGACAGGCGAACACTGAAGCTTTCTTT. Full variable domain (outside the CDR3, taken from reference TRBV14 and TRBJ1-1): EAGVTQFPSHSVIEKGQTVTLRCDPISGHDNLYWYRRVMGKEIKFLLHFVKESKQDESGMPNNRFLAERTGGTYSTLKVQPAELEDSGVYFCASSQPSPRQANTEAFFGQGTRLTVV.

The CDR3 region has the DNA TGCGCCAGCAGCTTCGGGGGCCAAGAGACCCAGTACTTC. Its translation is CASSFGGQETQYF. The rearrangement joins TRBV5-1 to TRBJ2-5, with TRBD2 as a possible D gene (6 bases). The CDR3 contains 13 residues. V gave up 2 bases and J gave up 1 base, with 6 bases separating them. CDR1 is SGHRS, CDR2 YFSETQ, per germline.

J is TRBJ1-4 and V is TRBV4-2, with 9 bases that match TRBD1. CDR1 LGHNA and CDR2 YNFKEQ come from the germline V gene. V lost 6 bases, J lost 7 bases, and 12 bases stayed unmatched. This CDR3 contains 16 residues. The CDR3 DNA is TGTGCCAGCAGACCCGGGACAGGGTCGATAAGTGAAAAACTGTTTTTT. Protein product: CASRPGTGSISEKLFF.

V and J are TRBV4-1 and TRBJ2-1; 9 bases are shared with TRBD2. Germline values: CDR1 MGHRA, CDR2 YSYEKL. The V and J ends lost 4 bases and 4 bases, in that order; junction bases with no gene match: 2. CDR3 length: 14 residues. The CDR3 loop is CASSLSGGYNEQFF. DNA of the CDR3: TGCGCCAGCAGCCTGAGCGGGGGGTACAATGAGCAGTTCTTC.

The chain joins TRBV5-6 to TRBJ1-6, with TRBD1 as a possible D gene (6 bases). CDR1 is SGHDT, CDR2 YYEEEE, per germline. The ends were cut back, 3 bases at V and 8 bases at J, with 12 bases in the middle. The CDR3 covers 14 residues. DNA of the CDR3: TGTGCCAGCAGCTCGATCCCAGGGGATTCACCCCTCCACTTT. It translates to CASSSIPGDSPLHF.

This clone has just a few counts. At the DNA level, this CDR3 is encoded by other sequences in the same sample as well. This chain joins TRBV6-6 and TRBJ2-1; D is perhaps TRBD2 (5 bases). Germline CDR1 and CDR2: MNHNY and SVGAGI (reference sequence). V was cut by 5 bases and J by 0 bases, with 11 bases left in between. The CDR3 totals 15 residues. DNA of the CDR3: TGTGCCAGCAGTCTGAGCGGATCCTCCTACAATGAGCAGTTCTTC. Translation: CASSLSGSSYNEQFF.

This clone was counted a single time. The chain employs TRBV9 and TRBJ2-3, with 10 positions matching TRBD2. Per germline, CDR1 SGDLS and CDR2 YYNGEE. This CDR3 contains 16 residues. V gave up 0 bases and J gave up 9 bases; unmatched junction bases: 10. The CDR3 DNA is TGTGCCAGCAGCGTAGACGGTAGCGGGGGGCCAGGGACGCAGTATTTT. It codes for CASSVDGSGGPGTQYF.

The J gene is TRBJ2-7, the V gene TRBV29-1, with unresolved D. CDR1 is SQVTM, CDR2 ANQGSEA, per germline. This CDR3 has 10 amino acids. With 6 bases removed from V and 5 bases from J, the gap between germline ends came to 8 bases. CDR3 region: CSVGWDEQYF. CDR3 in DNA: TGCAGCGTCGGGTGGGACGAGCAGTACTTC.

The chain employs TRBV30 and TRBJ2-7; D perhaps matches TRBD2 (6 bases). V lost 3 bases and J 3 bases, leaving 15 bases between the germline ends. Germline CDR1 and CDR2: GTSNPN and SVGIG (reference sequence). There are 14 residues in the CDR3. In DNA, the CDR3 is TGTGCCTGGAGCGAGCTCGGGAGCAACTACGAGCAGTACTTC. Translating gives CAWSELGSNYEQYF.

The genes are TRBV5-1 and TRBJ1-6, with D possibly being TRBD1 (6 bases). Trimming cost V 5 bases and J 2 bases, with 14 bases left between them. This CDR3 is 16 amino acids long. Germline V gives CDR1 SGHRS, CDR2 YFSETQ. In DNA form, the CDR3 reads TGCGCCAGCAGACCCACTCGGACAGCCTATAATTCACCCCTCCACTTT. This encodes CASRPTRTAYNSPLHF.

This clone was counted a single time. The DNA for the CDR3 is TGTGCCAGCTCCCCCCAAGCATCCCCCATATTACATGGCTACACCTTC. It yields the protein CASSPQASPILHGYTF. The chain combines TRBV7-6 with TRBJ1-2; D not certain. V was shortened by 8 bases and J by 6 bases, with 25 bases between the two germline ends. Germline V gene sequence: CDR1 SGHVS, CDR2 FNYEAQ. CDR3 length: 16 residues. Complete variable domain (other parts from reference TRBV7-6 and TRBJ1-2): GAGVSQSPRYKVTKRGQDVALRCDPISGHVSLYWYRQALGQGPEFLTYFNYEAQQDKSGLPNDRFSAERPEGSISTLTIQRTEQRDSAMYRCASSPQASPILHGYTFGSGTRLTVV.

The chain employs TRBV7-8 and TRBJ2-5, with 8 bases matching TRBD2. Germline assignment: CDR1 SGHVS and CDR2 FQNEAQ. The CDR3 is made up of 13 amino acids. V shed 3 bases and J 7 bases; nucleotides not matched to a gene: 4. The CDR3: CASSFGTRRTQYF. CDR3 nucleotide sequence: TGTGCCAGCAGCTTTGGGACTAGGCGGACCCAGTACTTC.

In its sample, this clone was seen a few times. The chain carries TRBV4-1 and TRBJ1-1, with TRBD1 identical over 7 bases. Per the germline V gene, CDR1 is MGHRA and CDR2 is YSYEKL. The CDR3 sequence is 15 residues long. With 5 bases clipped from V and 1 base from J, the junction kept 7 bases outside the gene matches. The CDR3 nucleotides read TGCGCCAGCAGCTATCCGGGACAGAAGAACACTGAAGCTTTCTTT. It yields the protein CASSYPGQKNTEAFF.